The present T cell receptor beta chain was sequenced within a study of control samples from healthy donors and cancer patients. The CDR3 has 16 residues. Germline assignment: CDR1 ENHRY and CDR2 SYGVKD. Trimming shortened V by 5 bases and J by 2 bases, and 16 bases separated the two germline ends. Here immunoSEQ multiplex PCR was the method, and the copy in TCRdb shows in-frame clones only, minus some. This sample has some 74,000 clones, with 83% found just once. V and J are TRBV10-3 and TRBJ1-3; D gene ambiguous. The source material was blood. The receptor comes from a man between 60 and 70 years old in good health. The CDR3 is CAISRESVKAGNTIYF. In nucleotides, the CDR3 is TGTGCCATCAGTCGGGAATCCGTGAAAGCTGGAAACACCATATATTTT.